A single sample gave rise to the 2 T cell receptor beta chains below, sequenced in a study of cytomegalovirus exposure and HLA in healthy donors. The PCR used 60 Vbeta and 13 Jbeta primers. Sequencing was performed with immunoSEQ multiplex PCR; in TCRdb, only in-frame clones are kept and a portion is missing. The repertoire holds 160,000 or so clones, with 82% as singletons. Sequencing was done on a sample of PBMCs. Receptors originate from a middle-aged man in good health and CMV-seropositive.

This clone was seen a handful of times. This chain connects TRBV5-6 to TRBJ2-1; the match to TRBD2 covers 8 bases. CDR3 length equals 14 residues. Germline V CDR1 and CDR2: SGHDT, YYEEEE. V trimming: 1 base; J trimming: 15 bases; junction bases outside the gene matches: 12. As DNA, the CDR3 is TGTGCCAGCAGCTTGCGTGCTAGCGGGCGGTGGTCGTTCTTC. Protein product: CASSLRASGRWSFF. The complete variable domain, with remaining parts taken from reference TRBV5-6 and TRBJ2-1, reads DAGVTQSPTHLIKTRGQQVTLRCSPKSGHDTVSWYQQALGQGPQFIFQYYEEEERQRGNFPDRFSGHQFPNYSSELNVNALLLGDSALYLCASSLRASGRWSFFGPGTRLTVL.

The V gene is TRBV5-8, the J gene TRBJ1-6; TRBD1 aligns across 7 bases. V shed 4 bases and J 11 bases; nucleotides not matched to a gene: 12. CDR1 and CDR2 from the germline V gene are SGHTS and YDEGEE. The length of the CDR3 is 15 residues. CDR3 nucleotide sequence: TGTGCCAGCAGCGAGCGGACAGGCCGAGTGGCACCCCTCCACTTT. Translated: CASSERTGRVAPLHF.